What follows are 32 T cell receptor beta chains derived from one specimen sequenced in a study of blood T cells in healthy people across ages. Alongside a J-beta primer mix, a sample-barcoded 5' primer served in a second PCR lasting roughly 7 to 11 cycles. In TCRdb, the 5' RACE reads were re-called with MiXCR into one record per CDR3 protein. The sample lists roughly 1,800,000 distinct CDR3 sequences; around 50% were seen once. Sample: blood. Every receptor here comes from a woman in her thirties or forties in good health.

The chain has TRBV20-1 and TRBJ2-1; 10 positions agree with TRBD2. The CDR3 has 15 residues. V trimming: 4 bases; J trimming: 8 bases; junction bases outside the gene matches: 11. Per germline, CDR1 DFQATT and CDR2 SNEGSKA (reference sequence). CDR3 in amino acids: CSAIISGGASYEQFF. The CDR3 bases are TGCAGTGCTATAATAAGCGGGGGGGCGTCCTATGAGCAGTTCTTC.

This clonotype has just a few counts. The V gene is TRBV6-6, the J gene TRBJ1-2; a possible D gene is TRBD1 (6 bases). Germline CDR1 MNHNY, CDR2 SVGAGI (reference sequence). Between the trimmed V and J ends, which lost 4 bases and 4 bases, there was a span of 16 bases. The CDR3 spans 15 residues. The CDR3 here is CASSSPRGLGYGYTF. For the CDR3, the DNA is TGTGCCAGCAGTTCCCCCAGGGGTCTGGGCTATGGCTACACCTTC.

This clonotype was observed a handful of times. The chain combines TRBV12-3 or TRBV12-4 with TRBJ2-3, with unresolved D. The germline V and J ends were trimmed by 5 bases and 5 bases, with 14 bases remaining between them. The CDR3 is made up of 14 amino acids. The CDR3 bases are TGTGCCAGCAGTCTACGGACGCCTCGAGATACGCAGTATTTT. Translating it yields CASSLRTPRDTQYF.

About this clonotype itself: One end of the junction is discordant with germline, which a read error may explain. The chain links TRBV7-7 to TRBJ2-5, with D possibly being TRBD2 (7 bases). The V gene's germline CDR1 is SSHAT and CDR2 FNYEAQ (reference sequence). This CDR3 contains 14 residues. CDR3 region: CASSASGEGETQYF. CDR3 nucleotide sequence: TGTGCTAGCAGCGCCTCAGGGGAGGGGGAGACCCAGTACTTC.

This chain links TRBV20-1 with TRBJ2-7; 7 nucleotides line up with TRBD2. The assigned J gene may be wrong: the sequence end matches TRBJ2-4 better. Germline V gives CDR1 DFQATT, CDR2 SNEGSKA (reference sequence). The CDR3 extends over 14 amino acids. The CDR3 region has the DNA TGCAGTGCTAGAGGTAACGACGGGAGGAACATTCAGTACTTC. It is translated as CSARGNDGRNIQYF.

This clonotype was counted a single time. The genes are TRBV29-1 and TRBJ1-1, with D unresolved. CDR3 length: 15 amino acids. V lost 4 bases and J lost 0, with 15 bases in between. Germline V lookup: CDR1 SQVTM, CDR2 ANQGSEA. The CDR3 DNA is TGCAGCGTTGGGTCCGGGAGACGGATGAACACTGAAGCTTTCTTT. This encodes CSVGSGRRMNTEAFF. The full variable domain, rest sourced from reference TRBV29-1 and TRBJ1-1, is SAVISQKPSRDICQRGTSLTIQCQVDSQVTMMFWYRQQPGQSLTLIATANQGSEATYESGFVIDKFPISRPNLTFSTLTVSNMSPEDSSIYLCSVGSGRRMNTEAFFGQGTRLTVV.

The rearrangement uses TRBV9 and TRBJ2-3; 7 bases map to TRBD2. The junction had 6 bases not matched to a gene; V was cut back by 6 bases and J by 2 bases. The germline V gene encodes CDR1 SGDLS and CDR2 YYNGEE. The length of the CDR3 is 14 residues. The CDR3 reads CASTPGGLTDTQYF. The CDR3 nucleotides are TGTGCCAGCACCCCGGGGGGTCTCACAGATACGCAGTATTTT.

The J gene is TRBJ2-3, the V gene TRBV7-2, with 7 bases that match TRBD1. With 1 base clipped from V and 4 bases from J, the junction kept 8 bases outside the gene matches. Germline V CDR1 and CDR2: SGHTA, FQGNSA. The CDR3 has 16 amino acids. CDR3 nucleotides: TGTGCCAGCAGCTTAGAGGGGGCACTGGGGGCAGATACGCAGTATTTT. Its protein product is CASSLEGALGADTQYF.

This clonotype was picked up a small number of times. This chain connects TRBV7-2 to TRBJ2-5; tentative D call: TRBD2 (6 bases). Germline assignment: CDR1 SGHTA and CDR2 FQGNSA. The CDR3 contains 17 residues. The V gene lost 1 base and the J gene lost 0 bases, with 15 bases spanning the gap. CDR3 amino acids: CASSLDSGGDYQETQYF. The DNA of the CDR3 is TGTGCCAGCAGCTTAGATTCCGGGGGAGATTACCAAGAGACCCAGTACTTC.

V is TRBV20-1 and J is TRBJ2-4, with D uncertain. The end of the DNA is better explained by TRBJ2-5, so the J call may be wrong. There are 10 residues in the CDR3. Germline CDR1 reads DFQATT; CDR2 reads SNEGSKA (reference sequence). The CDR3 here is CGALQETQYF. The CDR3, as DNA: TGCGGCGCCCTCCAAGAGACCCAGTACTTC.

The chain is built from TRBV6-5 and TRBJ2-1; 9 nucleotides line up with TRBD2. This CDR3 has 16 amino acids. CDR1 and CDR2 from the germline V gene are MNHEY and SVGAGI. The trim removed 2 bases at V and 6 bases at J, leaving 8 bases unmatched. The chain's CDR3 is CASSYPLAGGPNEQFF. Here the CDR3 DNA reads TGTGCCAGCAGTTACCCCCTCGCGGGGGGGCCCAATGAGCAGTTCTTC.

The V call is TRBV12-3 or TRBV12-4, the J call TRBJ2-1; D uncertain. This CDR3 contains 15 residues. V lost 6 bases and J lost 4, with 16 bases in between. CDR3 DNA sequence: TGTGCCAGCAGACAGAGGACCTCCCGGTACAATGAGCAGTTCTTC. Protein sequence: CASRQRTSRYNEQFF.

The V gene is TRBV4-3, the J gene TRBJ2-7; unclear D gene. The germline gives CDR1 LGHNA, CDR2 YSLEER. This CDR3 region has 15 residues. V was pared by 0 bases and J by 0 bases, with 9 bases between. The CDR3 nucleotides read TGCGCCAGCAGCCAAGATCATGAAGGCTCCTACGAGCAGTACTTC. This translates into CASSQDHEGSYEQYF.

This clonotype occurred a few times. The V and J genes are TRBV20-1 and TRBJ2-5, with D perhaps matching TRBD1 (6 bases). V lost 3 bases to trimming and J lost 5 bases, with 13 bases between them. Germline V gives CDR1 DFQATT, CDR2 SNEGSKA (reference sequence). The CDR3 consists of 13 residues. The CDR3 loop reads CSARRGSAETQYF. CDR3 DNA sequence: TGCAGTGCTAGGAGGGGGTCGGCGGAGACCCAGTACTTC.

The J gene is TRBJ2-3, the V gene TRBV7-2; no clear D. Trimming stripped 5 bases from V and 6 bases from J, with 12 bases between. This CDR3 contains 13 residues. The germline gives CDR1 SGHTA, CDR2 FQGNSA. The CDR3 is CASSVGWGDTQYF. The CDR3 bases are TGTGCCAGCAGCGTAGGCTGGGGTGATACGCAGTATTTT.

V usage is TRBV5-8 and J usage is TRBJ2-1; no clear D. The V gene's germline CDR1 is SGHTS and CDR2 YDEGEE. V lost 0 bases, J lost 7 bases, and 14 bases lay in between. The CDR3 is 15 amino acids. The DNA of the CDR3 is TGTGCCAGCAGCTTGGTAAGGATTCGGTTGAATGAGCAGTTCTTC. The encoded protein is CASSLVRIRLNEQFF. Combining the CDR3 with reference TRBV5-8 and TRBJ2-1 gives the whole variable domain EAGVTQSPTHLIKTRGQQATLRCSPISGHTSVYWYQQALGLGLQFLLWYDEGEERNRGNFPPRFSGRQFPNYSSELNVNALELEDSALYLCASSLVRIRLNEQFFGPGTRLTVL.

J is TRBJ2-3 and V is TRBV9; TRBD2 is a possible D gene (5 bases). Germline-derived CDR1 and CDR2 are SGDLS and YYNGEE. Trimming shortened V by 2 bases and J by 5 bases, and 12 bases separated the two germline ends. This CDR3 has 14 amino acids. CDR3 DNA: TGTGCCAGCAGCGTCCACAGCGGATTAGATACGCAGTATTTT. As protein: CASSVHSGLDTQYF.

This chain uses TRBV11-3 with TRBJ2-3; a possible D gene is TRBD2 (5 bases). Trimming stripped 3 bases from V and 2 bases from J, with 12 bases between. From germline, CDR1 is SGHNT and CDR2 YENEEA. The CDR3 runs to 15 residues. CDR3 nucleotide sequence: TGTGCCAGCAGCTTTTCGGGATTACTCACAGATACGCAGTATTTT. Its translation: CASSFSGLLTDTQYF. Full variable domain (missing parts from reference TRBV11-3 and TRBJ2-3): EAGVVQSPRYKIIEKKQPVAFWCNPISGHNTLYWYLQNLGQGPELLIRYENEEAVDDSQLPKDRFSAERLKGVDSTLKIQPAELGDSAVYLCASSFSGLLTDTQYFGPGTRLTVL.

The chain recombines TRBV7-2 with TRBJ2-5; TRBD1 is a possible D gene (6 bases). V shed 2 bases and J shed 6 bases, with 19 bases lying between them. This CDR3 has 16 amino acids. The germline V gene has CDR1 SGHTA and CDR2 FQGNSA. The CDR3 DNA reads TGTGCCAGCAGCTTATCCCCCGGGGCAGGGACAAAGACCCAGTACTTC. This codes for CASSLSPGAGTKTQYF.

This clonotype has just a few counts. The V and J genes are TRBV7-2 and TRBJ1-6; 8 bases map to TRBD1. The germline CDR1 and CDR2 sequences are SGHTA and FQGNSA. V lost 3 bases to trimming and J lost 7 bases; unmatched junction nucleotides: 5. CDR3 length: 15 residues. The CDR3 region has the DNA TGTGCCAGCAGCTTTGGACAGGGAAGAAATTCACCCCTCCACTTT. It is translated as CASSFGQGRNSPLHF. Full variable domain (rest looked up from reference TRBV7-2 and TRBJ1-6): GAGVSQSPSNKVTEKGKDVELRCDPISGHTALYWYRQSLGQGLEFLIYFQGNSAPDKSGLPSDRFSAERTGGSVSTLTIQRTQQEDSAVYLCASSFGQGRNSPLHFGNGTRLTVT.

V gene TRBV6-2 or TRBV6-3 combines with J gene TRBJ2-3, with D uncertain. Deletions cut 4 bases from V and 3 bases from J, with 8 bases between. Germline loops: CDR1 MNHEY, CDR2 SVGEGT. CDR3 length: 13 amino acids. The chain's CDR3 is CASSSHTTDTQYF. The CDR3 nucleotides read TGTGCCAGCAGTTCCCACACTACAGATACGCAGTATTTT.

For this clonotype: The junction differs from germline at one of its ends, possibly a read error. The V gene is TRBV4-3, the J gene TRBJ2-3; no definite D call. The germline V gene has CDR1 LGHNA and CDR2 YSLEER. The CDR3 is made up of 18 amino acids. CDR3 sequence (DNA): TGCGCCAACAGCCAAGATTCCAGCCGGGCCTTTTCCACAGATACGCAGTATTTT. It specifies CANSQDSSRAFSTDTQYF.

The rearrangement uses TRBV15 and TRBJ2-1; D is unclear. Deletions cut 2 bases from V and 0 bases from J, with 14 bases between. The CDR3 sequence is 17 residues long. The germline gives CDR1 LNHNV, CDR2 YYDKDF (reference sequence). The CDR3 coding sequence is TGTGCCACCAGCAGAACTTTCCCTGTGAGCTCCTACAATGAGCAGTTCTTC. Translated: CATSRTFPVSSYNEQFF.

The V and J genes are TRBV20-1 and TRBJ2-7, with TRBD1 matching 7 bases. Germline CDR1 DFQATT, CDR2 SNEGSKA (reference sequence). The CDR3 is 14 amino acids. With 3 bases clipped from V and 7 bases from J, the junction kept 12 bases outside the gene matches. DNA of the CDR3: TGCAGTGCTAGGAAACCCGGGACAGCTGGGGAGCAGTACTTC. This codes for CSARKPGTAGEQYF.

This chain connects TRBV29-1 to TRBJ2-1; D might be TRBD2 (5 bases). The CDR3 extends over 15 amino acids. The germline CDR1 and CDR2 sequences are SQVTM and ANQGSEA. Between the trimmed V and J ends, which lost 0 bases and 2 bases, there was a span of 11 bases. The CDR3 DNA is TGCAGCGTTGAAGATCCAGCGGAGACCTACAATGAGCAGTTCTTC. It codes for CSVEDPAETYNEQFF.

In this sample, this clonotype turned up a few times. The chain carries TRBV7-2 and TRBJ2-6, with D possibly TRBD1 on 6 matching bases. Germline V gene data show CDR1 as SGHTA and CDR2 as FQGNSA. This CDR3 region has 16 residues. V was pared by 5 bases and J by 4 bases, with 15 bases between. CDR3 amino acids: CASSLHRVSGANVLTF. The CDR3 DNA reads TGTGCCAGCAGCCTACACAGGGTATCAGGGGCCAACGTCCTGACTTTC.

This chain links TRBV7-2 with TRBJ2-1, with 8 bases fitting TRBD1. Trimming at V came to 1 base and at J to 8 bases, leaving 4 bases not matched to a gene. Looked up from germline, CDR1 is SGHTA and CDR2 is FQGNSA. The CDR3 consists of 14 residues. The CDR3 DNA sequence: TGTGCCAGCAGCTTAGTTGGCAGGGGGCATGAGCAGTTCTTC. Encoded protein: CASSLVGRGHEQFF.

This clonotype was recorded a few times. CDR3 nucleotides: TGCAGCGTTGGGATAGCGGGGGTCCTAACCTCCTACAATGAGCAGTTCTTC. It translates to CSVGIAGVLTSYNEQFF. The chain has TRBV29-1 and TRBJ2-1; 9 positions agree with TRBD2. J was trimmed by 0 bases and V by 4 bases; bases with no gene match: 10. Germline loops: CDR1 SQVTM, CDR2 ANQGSEA. The CDR3 contains 17 residues.

This chain joins TRBV20-1 and TRBJ2-1, with 9 nucleotides matching TRBD2. With 0 bases clipped from V and 7 bases from J, the junction kept 10 bases outside the gene matches. CDR1 DFQATT and CDR2 SNEGSKA come from the germline V gene (reference sequence). The CDR3 is 16 residues long. The CDR3 DNA sequence: TGCAGTGCTAGAGATCCCGAGCGGGGGGCCAAGAATGAGCAGTTCTTC. Translation gives CSARDPERGAKNEQFF.

The chain employs TRBV6-5 and TRBJ2-3; unclear D gene. Per the germline V gene, CDR1 is MNHEY and CDR2 is SVGAGI. The CDR3 has 12 amino acids. Between the trimmed V and J ends, which lost 7 bases and 2 bases, there was a span of 7 bases. The CDR3 DNA is TGTGCCAGCATGAGTAACACAGATACGCAGTATTTT. This codes for CASMSNTDTQYF.

This clonotype was counted a few times. The chain combines TRBV29-1 with TRBJ2-5, with TRBD1 matching over 7 bases. Germline CDR1 reads SQVTM; CDR2 reads ANQGSEA. The J segment lost 3 bases and the V segment lost 5 bases, leaving 9 bases of the junction unmatched. The CDR3 runs to 14 residues. The CDR3 DNA reads TGCAGCGTTCGACCGGGACAGACAAAAGAGACCCAGTACTTC. Protein: CSVRPGQTKETQYF.

A few counts support this clonotype. The chain combines TRBV6-4 with TRBJ2-4; D gene unclear. This CDR3 has 15 amino acids. Germline assignment: CDR1 MRHNA and CDR2 SNTAGT. V dropped 2 bases and J dropped 0 bases, with 8 bases sitting between them. The CDR3 sequence: CASSDLALAKNIQYF. The CDR3 DNA sequence: TGTGCCAGCAGTGACCTCGCCCTAGCCAAAAACATTCAGTACTTC.